Presented here are 29 T cell receptor beta chains from one specimen sequenced in a study of CD8+ T cells in alopecia areata. Treatment described: oral pan-JAK inhibitor, 5-10 mg twice daily. Following RNA extraction, reverse transcription yielded cDNA that acted as the sequencing template. Measured with immunoSEQ multiplex PCR; TCRdb has only the in-frame clones, and not every one. Of 200,000 or so clones listed, about 62% are singletons. The material sequenced was CD4+ T cells sorted from blood, taken at week 24, from a patient treated with tofacitinib. These receptors were taken from a human donor with alopecia areata.

The chain links TRBV30 to TRBJ1-3; D gene uncertain. V was pared by 1 base and J by 4 bases, with 14 bases between. CDR3 size: 15 residues. CDR1 GTSNPN and CDR2 SVGIG come from the germline V gene (reference sequence). The CDR3 region is CAWSDFRRGGNTIYF. CDR3 coding DNA: TGTGCCTGGAGTGACTTCAGACGTGGGGGAAACACCATATATTTT.

Written as DNA, the CDR3 is TGTGCCAGCAGTCCTCCTGGACTAGCGGGCCAAGAGACCCAGTACTTC. Residues: CASSPPGLAGQETQYF. The chain recombines TRBV27 with TRBJ2-5; TRBD2 matches 11 bases. V dropped 5 bases and J dropped 1; count of bases not matched to a gene: 6. CDR3 size: 16 residues. In germline, CDR1 is MNHEY, CDR2 SMNVEV (reference sequence).

About this clone itself: In the same sample, other DNA sequences code for this CDR3. This chain uses TRBV5-1 with TRBJ1-5, with D unclear. The germline V gene has CDR1 SGHRS and CDR2 YFSETQ. V gave up 0 bases and J gave up 7 bases, with 11 bases separating them. CDR3 size: 14 residues. The CDR3 nucleotides are TGCGCCAGCAGCTTGGTCGGAGGCGGGCAGCCCCAGCATTTT. Protein sequence: CASSLVGGGQPQHF.

J is TRBJ2-1 and V is TRBV9; D may correspond to TRBD1 or TRBD2 (5 bases each). Germline CDR1 and CDR2: SGDLS and YYNGEE. Trimming shortened V by 3 bases and J by 5 bases, and 15 bases separated the two germline ends. There are 15 residues in the CDR3. For the CDR3, the DNA is TGTGCCAGCAGCGCCCCCGGGGCAGAAGACAATGAGCAGTTCTTC. The encoded protein is CASSAPGAEDNEQFF.

This clone was found once. The chain combines TRBV4-2 with TRBJ1-6, with unresolved D. Trimming pared 3 bases from V and 6 bases from J, leaving 6 bases between. The CDR3 length is 13 residues. Looked up from germline, CDR1 is LGHNA and CDR2 is YNFKEQ. DNA of the CDR3: TGTGCCAGCAGCCACGAGGGTAATTCACCCCTCCACTTT. Its protein product is CASSHEGNSPLHF.

The chain carries TRBV5-1 and TRBJ2-1; D perhaps matches TRBD2 (6 bases). The length of the CDR3 is 13 residues. Germline V CDR1 and CDR2: SGHRS, YFSETQ. The V and J ends lost 0 bases and 8 bases respectively, with 9 bases between them. In DNA, the CDR3 is TGCGCCAGCAGCTTGGCAGCTAGCGATGAGCAGTTCTTC. Amino acids: CASSLAASDEQFF.

The rearrangement links TRBV5-6 to TRBJ2-7; 8 bases map to TRBD2. CDR1 and CDR2 from the germline V gene are SGHDT and YYEEEE. The CDR3 covers 13 residues. Trimming cost V 7 bases and J 3 bases; bases outside gene matches: 6. The CDR3 loop is CASGSGAYYEQYF. The CDR3 DNA is TGTGCCAGCGGTAGCGGGGCCTACTACGAGCAGTACTTC.

This chain uses TRBV5-1 with TRBJ2-7; 9 bases agree with TRBD1. The CDR3 is 14 residues long. The trim removed 5 bases at V and 6 bases at J, leaving 9 bases unmatched. CDR1 SGHRS and CDR2 YFSETQ come from the germline V gene. The CDR3 nucleotides are TGCGCCAGCAGGTGGACAGGGGATACAGGCGAGCAGTACTTC. Protein: CASRWTGDTGEQYF.

In DNA, the CDR3 is TGCGCCAGCAGCCAAAAGGCAAAGGGGGATACGCAGTATTTT. This sequence encodes CASSQKAKGDTQYF. The chain is built from TRBV4-3 and TRBJ2-3, with a weak D call TRBD1 (5 bases). Trimming took 2 bases from V and 6 from J, leaving 12 bases between them. The CDR3 contains 14 residues. Germline CDR1 LGHNA, CDR2 YSLEER.

The rearrangement joins TRBV30 to TRBJ2-5; 13 bases align to TRBD2. The trim removed 5 bases at V and 5 bases at J, leaving 14 bases unmatched. The CDR3 is made up of 17 amino acids. Germline CDR1 reads GTSNPN; CDR2 reads SVGIG (reference sequence). CDR3 protein: CAWAARGLAGVVETQYF. In DNA, the CDR3 is TGTGCCTGGGCGGCCCGAGGACTAGCGGGAGTGGTTGAGACCCAGTACTTC.

The CDR3 loop reads CASSPQREAYNEQFF. For the CDR3, the DNA is TGTGCCAGCAGCCCCCAGCGGGAGGCCTACAATGAGCAGTTCTTC. V gene TRBV7-2 combines with J gene TRBJ2-1, with 9 bases that match TRBD2. The germline V gene encodes CDR1 SGHTA and CDR2 FQGNSA. The CDR3 is 15 amino acids. The V gene end was trimmed by 5 bases and the J gene end by 2 bases; junction bases not matched to a gene: 4.

This clone was seen more than once but under ten times. CDR3 loop: CASSPKEGGLHEQYF. CDR3 coding DNA: TGTGCCAGCAGCCCGAAAGAAGGAGGGCTCCACGAGCAGTACTTC. This chain joins TRBV4-2 and TRBJ2-7; tentatively, D is TRBD2 (6 bases). Germline V CDR1 and CDR2: LGHNA, YNFKEQ. The V gene lost 4 bases and the J gene lost 5 bases, with 18 bases spanning the gap. This CDR3 spans 15 amino acids.

This clone was seen more than once but under ten times. The V gene is TRBV30, the J gene TRBJ2-1; 7 nucleotides agree with TRBD1. After removal of 5 bases from V and 13 bases from J, the junction contained 5 bases not matched to a gene. The CDR3 is 10 residues long. Germline CDR1 reads GTSNPN; CDR2 reads SVGIG (reference sequence). CDR3 in DNA: TGTGCCTGGGAACAGGGGAAACAGTTCTTC. Translation gives CAWEQGKQFF.

The rearrangement uses TRBV10-3 and TRBJ2-5; D not resolved. V lost 10 bases, J lost 2 bases, and 8 bases lay in between. This CDR3 region has 11 residues. Germline V lookup: CDR1 ENHRY, CDR2 SYGVKD. The DNA of the CDR3 is TGTGCCACACGGACGCAAGAGACCCAGTACTTC. Encoded protein: CATRTQETQYF.

The chain has TRBV9 and TRBJ1-1, with unresolved D. This CDR3 is 15 amino acids long. Germline CDR1 SGDLS, CDR2 YYNGEE. Trimming left V 0 bases short and J 3 bases short, with 12 bases between. DNA for the CDR3: TGTGCCAGCAGCGTAGATCCGGGCGGGGACACTGAAGCTTTCTTT. Amino acid sequence: CASSVDPGGDTEAFF.

This clone showed up just a few times. The chain joins TRBV29-1 to TRBJ2-5; 7 nucleotides line up with TRBD2. Per germline, CDR1 SQVTM and CDR2 ANQGSEA. The CDR3 is 14 amino acids. The ends lost 4 bases at V and 2 bases at J; junction bases unmatched: 7. CDR3 nucleotides: TGCAGCGTTGGCCGGGTGGGAGGGCAAGAGACCCAGTACTTC. It codes for CSVGRVGGQETQYF.

The rearrangement joins TRBV14 to TRBJ1-1; D possibly corresponds to TRBD1 (6 bases). Trimming stripped 1 base from V and 1 base from J, with 10 bases between. The length of the CDR3 is 15 residues. The germline V gene encodes CDR1 SGHDN and CDR2 FVKESK. The CDR3 protein is CASSQGGRANTEAFF. The DNA for the CDR3 is TGTGCCAGCAGCCAAGGGGGGCGCGCGAACACTGAAGCTTTCTTT.

CDR3 sequence: CAITGWGLGYTF. CDR3 nucleotide sequence: TGTGCCATCACAGGGTGGGGGCTTGGCTACACCTTC. The chain combines TRBV6-1 with TRBJ1-2, with D possibly TRBD1 on 6 matching bases. This CDR3 is built from 12 residues. V lost 10 bases, J lost 7 bases, and 16 bases lay in between. Germline CDR1 is MNHNS and CDR2 is SASEGT.

This chain connects TRBV29-1 to TRBJ2-7, with a weak D call TRBD1 (5 bases). V was cut by 7 bases and J by 2 bases, with 15 bases left in between. The CDR3 runs 13 residues. Looked up from germline, CDR1 is SQVTM and CDR2 is ANQGSEA. The CDR3 bases are TGCAGCGCTTACAGTCAAGGGGCCTACGAGCAGTACTTC. Residues: CSAYSQGAYEQYF.

This chain uses TRBV30 with TRBJ2-1, with TRBD2 identical over 8 bases. With V trimmed by 0 bases and J by 0 bases, 10 bases remained unmatched. Germline V gene data show CDR1 as GTSNPN and CDR2 as SVGIG (reference sequence). The CDR3 consists of 18 residues. Written as DNA, the CDR3 is TGTGCCTGGAGTGTACGGCGTAGCGGGAATAGCTCCTACAATGAGCAGTTCTTC. It yields the protein CAWSVRRSGNSSYNEQFF.

The chain is built from TRBV28 and TRBJ1-2; 7 nucleotides match TRBD1. Trimming at V came to 5 bases and at J to 8 bases, leaving 5 bases not matched to a gene. The CDR3 runs 12 residues. CDR1 MDHEN and CDR2 SYDVKM come from the germline V gene. In DNA form, the CDR3 reads TGTGCCAGCAGTGCTGACAGGGAAGGCTACACCTTC. This codes for CASSADREGYTF.

This rearrangement joins TRBV9 to TRBJ2-1, with 16 bases aligning to TRBD2. The J segment lost 7 bases and the V segment lost 0 bases, leaving 10 bases of the junction unmatched. The germline V gene encodes CDR1 SGDLS and CDR2 YYNGEE. The CDR3 is 19 residues long. The CDR3 DNA sequence: TGTGCCAGCAGCGTAGTAACAGCCCCGGGACTAGCGGGAGGGAATGAGCAGTTCTTC. Its protein is CASSVVTAPGLAGGNEQFF.

The rearrangement joins TRBV29-1 to TRBJ2-3, with 8 bases aligning to TRBD2. CDR1 and CDR2 (germline): SQVTM, ANQGSEA. After removal of 7 bases from V and 5 bases from J, the junction contained 8 bases not matched to a gene. The CDR3 loop spans 13 amino acids. CDR3 region: CSAPGLGVDTQYF. For the CDR3, the DNA is TGCAGCGCCCCGGGACTAGGAGTAGATACGCAGTATTTT.

Concerning this clone: Compared with germline, one end of the junction differs, possibly owing to a read error. Different DNA sequences within this sample yield the same CDR3. The chain recombines TRBV30 with TRBJ1-1; no reliable D call. Germline lookup yields CDR1 GTSNPN and CDR2 SVGIG (reference sequence). This CDR3 region has 16 residues. CDR3 bases: TGTGCCTGGAGTGTATATCGTTTGGGTGCGAACACTGAAGCCTTCTTT. The encoded protein is CAWSVYRLGANTEAFF.

This clone was recorded a few times. J is TRBJ2-3 and V is TRBV19, with D tentatively TRBD1 (5 bases). The CDR3 totals 12 residues. V gave up 6 bases and J gave up 2 bases, with 6 bases separating them. The V gene's germline CDR1 is LNHDA and CDR2 SQIVND (reference sequence). The CDR3 bases are TGTGCCAGTAGGGACACCACAGATACGCAGTATTTT. It specifies CASRDTTDTQYF.

The rearrangement joins TRBV7-9 to TRBJ1-1; D possibly corresponds to TRBD1 (5 bases). Germline lookup yields CDR1 SEHNR and CDR2 FQNEAQ (reference sequence). CDR3 size: 16 residues. V was trimmed by 3 bases and J by 1 base, leaving 15 bases between them. Written as DNA, the CDR3 is TGTGCCAGCAGCTTGGATCGACAGTTCCAGAACACTGAAGCTTTCTTT. Residues: CASSLDRQFQNTEAFF.

The rearrangement uses TRBV30 and TRBJ1-3, with TRBD1 matching over 8 bases. The ends lost 2 bases at V and 2 bases at J; junction bases unmatched: 5. The CDR3 contains 15 residues. Looked up from germline, CDR1 is GTSNPN and CDR2 is SVGIG (reference sequence). The CDR3 loop reads CAWSRDRLPGNTIYF. The CDR3 nucleotides read TGTGCCTGGAGTCGGGACAGGTTACCTGGAAACACCATATATTTT.

The V and J genes are TRBV2 and TRBJ1-2; a weak D match, TRBD1 (6 bases). With 7 bases removed from V and 7 bases from J, the gap between germline ends came to 16 bases. CDR1 is SNHLY, CDR2 FYNNEI, per germline. The length of the CDR3 is 13 residues. In nucleotides, the CDR3 is TGTGCCAGCACGGTGGCGGGGGCTCTTGGCTACACCTTC. Protein: CASTVAGALGYTF.

This clone was seen a few times. The V gene is TRBV5-1, the J gene TRBJ2-1; TRBD2 matches at 11 bases. In germline, CDR1 is SGHRS, CDR2 YFSETQ. This CDR3 is built from 15 residues. V trimming: 1 base; J trimming: 7 bases; junction bases outside the gene matches: 4. The CDR3 nucleotides are TGCGCCAGCAGCTTGACTAGCGGGGGAAGTAATGAGCAGTTCTTC. It yields the protein CASSLTSGGSNEQFF.